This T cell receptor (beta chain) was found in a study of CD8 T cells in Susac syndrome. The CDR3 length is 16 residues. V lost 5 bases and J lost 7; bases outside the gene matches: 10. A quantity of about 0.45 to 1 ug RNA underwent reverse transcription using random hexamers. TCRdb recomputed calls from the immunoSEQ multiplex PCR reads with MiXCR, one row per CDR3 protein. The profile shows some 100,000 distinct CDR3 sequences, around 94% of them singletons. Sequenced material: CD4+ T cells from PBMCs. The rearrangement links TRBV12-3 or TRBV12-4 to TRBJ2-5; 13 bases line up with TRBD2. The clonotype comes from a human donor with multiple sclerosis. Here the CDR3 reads CASSPRTSGGGGTQYF. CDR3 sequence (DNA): TGTGCCAGCAGTCCTCGGACTAGCGGGGGCGGGGGGACCCAGTACTTC.